Included here is one T cell receptor beta chain sequence, with context. In the study's own analysis: The assay estimated nucleated cells by amplifying reference gene primers. Profiled with immunoSEQ multiplex PCR; TCRdb holds only in-frame clones, not every one. D and trimming were read from the DNA, whereas the V and J calls and clone size are those reported in that table. The table includes about 260,000 clones, about 87% detected once. The record originates from a study of blood T cell repertoires in COVID-19. Study in general: Samples came from the United States, Italy and Spain, spanning acute and convalescent COVID-19. The analysed material was cDNA or gDNA that came from T cells, B-cell-depleted T cells, or PBMCs.

Germline loops: CDR1 MNHEY, CDR2 SVGAGI. Trimming took 4 bases from V and 3 from J, leaving 10 bases between them. The CDR3 has 13 residues. Sequenced sample: peripheral blood. The V gene is TRBV6-5, the J gene TRBJ2-7, with D possibly matching TRBD2 (6 bases). The origin of this receptor is a woman in her forties who had recovered from COVID-19. The CDR3 coding sequence is TGTGCCAGCAGTTCGGGGGTAGGCTACGAGCAGTACTTC. It encodes CASSSGVGYEQYF.